A selection of T cell receptor beta chains follows, all from one sample in a study of identical twins. TCRdb reanalysed the 5' RACE reads using MiXCR and keeps one entry per CDR3 protein. The table records some 1,600,000 distinct CDR3 sequences, roughly a third of them present only once. The sequencing sample was made of cord blood. Source of these receptors: a newborn girl in good health. The CDR3 runs from the conserved cysteine through the conserved F or W. A D gene is named only where the DNA matches it firmly.

D: NA
length: 12
J: TRBJ2-7
V: TRBV12-3/TRBV12-4
CDR3: CASSTGVYEQYF

D: NA
length: 16
J: TRBJ2-5
V: TRBV12-3/TRBV12-4
CDR3: CASSPNLLGSRNEQYF

D: NA
length: 12
J: TRBJ2-4
V: TRBV29-1
CDR3: CSVEETANIQYF

D: NA
length: 16
J: TRBJ2-2
V: TRBV7-7
CDR3: CASSLGRERNTGELFF

D: NA
length: 15
J: TRBJ1-2
V: TRBV9
CDR3: CASSVASGVYYGYTF

D: TRBD1
length: 16
J: TRBJ1-2
V: TRBV9
CDR3: CASSPGTGGAFYGYTF

D: NA
length: 12
J: TRBJ1-2
V: TRBV12-3/TRBV12-4
CDR3: CASSAGVLGYTF

D: NA
length: 18
J: TRBJ2-1
V: TRBV7-9
CDR3: CASSLPSQGKITYNEQFF

D: TRBD2
length: 21
J: TRBJ2-6
V: TRBV4-2
CDR3: CASSQGPGLAVSSSGANVLTF

D: TRBD2
length: 18
J: TRBJ2-1
V: TRBV5-5
CDR3: CASSPWTSGGTSYNEQFF

D: NA
length: 13
J: TRBJ1-1
V: TRBV30
CDR3: CAWSVLGNTEAFF

D: NA
length: 15
J: TRBJ1-1
V: TRBV15
CDR3: CATSRASGMNTEAFF

D: TRBD2
length: 16
J: TRBJ2-1
V: TRBV20-1
CDR3: CSAITTTSGSYNERFF

D: TRBD2
length: 12
J: TRBJ2-1
V: TRBV12-3/TRBV12-4
CDR3: CASSLGLAGQFF

D: NA
length: 13
J: NA
V: TRBV19
CDR3: CASVDWKNNEQYF

D: NA
length: 14
J: TRBJ2-5
V: TRBV12-3/TRBV12-4
CDR3: CASSLRLYQDTQYF

D: NA
length: 13
J: TRBJ2-7
V: TRBV28
CDR3: CASGPRGSYEQYF

D: NA
length: 13
J: TRBJ1-2
V: TRBV29-1
CDR3: CSVEGGARHGYTF

D: TRBD2
length: 17
J: TRBJ2-2
V: TRBV4-1
CDR3: CASSQDSGLAGTGELFF

D: TRBD1
length: 22
J: TRBJ1-3
V: TRBV12-3/TRBV12-4
CDR3: CASSFRIWGQASPTISGNTIYF

D: NA
length: 10
J: TRBJ1-4
V: TRBV20-1
CDR3: CSASYEKLFF

D: NA
length: 18
J: TRBJ2-5
V: TRBV9
CDR3: CASSVGWGVEGNYNEQYF

D: NA
length: 13
J: TRBJ2-5
V: TRBV12-3/TRBV12-4
CDR3: CASSFFRGETQYF

D: TRBD2
length: 16
J: TRBJ2-7
V: TRBV20-1
CDR3: CSASSQTSGPYNEQYF

D: TRBD1
length: 16
J: NA
V: TRBV6-5
CDR3: CASSRARQGDIYEQYF

D: NA
length: 12
J: TRBJ2-7
V: TRBV27
CDR3: CASSPHYNEQYF

D: NA
length: 14
J: TRBJ2-7
V: TRBV3-1
CDR3: CASSPRSALYEQYF

D: NA
length: 8
J: TRBJ2-1
V: TRBV20-1
CDR3: CSGNEQFF

D: NA
length: 13
J: TRBJ2-5
V: TRBV3-1
CDR3: CASSQAGTETQYF

D: TRBD2
length: 17
J: TRBJ2-3
V: TRBV3-1
CDR3: CANSQEGLAGETDTQYF

D: NA
length: 11
J: TRBJ2-7
V: TRBV2
CDR3: CASSEIVEQYF

D: NA
length: 17
J: TRBJ2-1
V: TRBV18
CDR3: CASSPPQRGSSYNEQFF

D: TRBD2
length: 16
J: TRBJ2-7
V: TRBV5-1
CDR3: CASSLGGTSAYNEQYF

D: TRBD1
length: 14
J: TRBJ1-5
V: TRBV20-1
CDR3: CSASMTGADQPQHF

D: TRBD1
length: 15
J: TRBJ2-5
V: TRBV25-1
CDR3: CASRSGQGSQETQYF

D: NA
length: 9
J: TRBJ1-5
V: TRBV10-3
CDR3: CASKQPQHF

D: NA
length: 17
J: TRBJ2-1
V: TRBV27
CDR3: CASSPHIPWATYNEQFF

D: NA
length: 15
J: TRBJ2-5
V: TRBV6-2/TRBV6-3
CDR3: CASSYRSGYQETQYF

D: NA
length: 17
J: TRBJ1-1
V: TRBV9
CDR3: CASSVWRTAPMNTEAFF

D: NA
length: 11
J: TRBJ1-6
V: TRBV6-6
CDR3: CASQRDSPLHF

D: NA
length: 15
J: TRBJ2-4
V: TRBV10-1
CDR3: CASSESMVAKNIQYF

D: NA
length: 13
J: TRBJ2-5
V: TRBV7-2
CDR3: CASSLDSGFTQYF

D: NA
length: 13
J: TRBJ2-7
V: TRBV29-1
CDR3: CSVATRLSYEQYF

D: TRBD1
length: 15
J: TRBJ1-6
V: TRBV7-2
CDR3: CASSAGQGYNSPLHF

D: TRBD2
length: 16
J: TRBJ2-3
V: TRBV5-1
CDR3: CASSSTPGLAEDTQYF

D: TRBD2
length: 17
J: TRBJ2-7
V: TRBV11-2
CDR3: CASSPGFRASGYNEQYF

D: NA
length: 15
J: TRBJ2-3
V: TRBV3-1
CDR3: CASGYSLSSTDTQYF

D: TRBD2
length: 11
J: TRBJ2-5
V: TRBV29-1
CDR3: CSVAREITQYF